These T cell receptor beta chains were read from a single sample in a study of T cells after yellow fever vaccination. TCRdb redid the calling of the 5' RACE reads with MiXCR, one entry per CDR3 protein. This table has hundreds of thousands of distinct CDR3 sequences, around a sixth appearing once. The sample in question was PBMCs, obtained around 5 days after the first yellow fever vaccination. Receptor source: a man in his late teens or twenties who received the YFV17D yellow fever vaccine. Both conserved end residues are part of each CDR3. A D gene is named only where the DNA matches it firmly. Rows may omit the clone size; those that give it use once, few, many or a size class.

clone_size	d_call	j_call	v_call	cdr3_nt	cdr3_aa
many	TRBD2	TRBJ2-1	TRBV5-1	TGCGCCAGCAGCTCTGTGCTAGCGGTTAATGAGCAGTTCTTC	CASSSVLAVNEQFF
few	-	TRBJ1-1	TRBV7-9	TGTGCCAGCAGCTTACTAGGAGATGAAGCTTTCTTT	CASSLLGDEAFF
many	-	TRBJ2-5	TRBV20-1	TGCAGTGCTAGAGCCTGGGGGACGGAGACCCAGTACTTC	CSARAWGTETQYF
-	-	TRBJ2-1	TRBV27	TGTGCCAGCAGTTTCGGGGACTTTAACAATGAGCAGTTCTTC	CASSFGDFNNEQFF
-	-	TRBJ2-7	TRBV19	TGTGCCAGTAGTACAGCAGGGTACGGTTACGAGCAGTACTTC	CASSTAGYGYEQYF
few	-	TRBJ2-5	TRBV30	TGTGCCTGGAGTGTAGGGGGGACCCAGTACTTC	CAWSVGGTQYF
few	-	TRBJ2-3	TRBV15	TGTGCCACCAGCAGCCCGACAGAGGGGGGCACAGATACGCAGTATTTT	CATSSPTEGGTDTQYF
many	-	TRBJ1-5	TRBV2	TGTGCCAGCAGACAGGGAGGGGGTCAGCCCCAGCATTTT	CASRQGGGQPQHF
-	TRBD1	TRBJ2-1	TRBV20-1	TGCAGTGCTATAAGGACAGGGAAACACAATGAGCAGTTCTTC	CSAIRTGKHNEQFF
few	-	TRBJ2-5	TRBV6-2/TRBV6-3	TGTGCCAGCAGTATAGTGGCCCACCGGTATCGCGAGACCCAGTACTTC	CASSIVAHRYRETQYF
few	-	TRBJ1-2	TRBV6-1	TGTGCCAGCATAGGATTGACAGCCGACGGGGTCAACTATGGCTACACCTTC	CASIGLTADGVNYGYTF
few	TRBD2	TRBJ2-7	TRBV5-1	TGCGCCAGCAGCTCGGGACTAGCGGTCACCTACGAGCAGTACTTC	CASSSGLAVTYEQYF
-	TRBD2	TRBJ2-5	TRBV5-1	TGCGCCAGCTCGGTCGGGACTAGAGGGGAAGAGACCCAGTACTTC	CASSVGTRGEETQYF
-	-	TRBJ2-5	TRBV5-1	TGCGCCAGCAGCCCGCCGGGGCAGTTGGAGACCCAGTACTTC	CASSPPGQLETQYF
-	TRBD2	TRBJ2-5	TRBV5-1	TGCGCCAGCACACCAACTAGCGTCCAAGAGACCCAGTACTTC	CASTPTSVQETQYF
-	-	TRBJ2-5	TRBV5-1	TGCGCCAGCAGCTTCCGGGACCCGAAAGAAGAGACCCAGTACTTC	CASSFRDPKEETQYF
-	TRBD2	TRBJ2-1	TRBV7-9	TGTGCCAGCAAACTCCGGGGGGGCGAATACAATGAGCAGTTCTTC	CASKLRGGEYNEQFF
-	-	TRBJ2-1	TRBV7-9	TGTGCCAGCAGCCCCGGACTCCCCAACAATGAGCAGTTCTTC	CASSPGLPNNEQFF
-	-	TRBJ1-6	TRBV7-2	TGTGCCAGCAGCCCGAACAGAAATTCACCCCTCCACTTT	CASSPNRNSPLHF
-	TRBD2	TRBJ2-1	TRBV12-3/TRBV12-4	TGTGCCAGCAGTTTCTGGCTAGCGGACCCCGGGGGAGGGTACAATGAGCAGTTCTTC	CASSFWLADPGGGYNEQFF
many	-	TRBJ1-6	TRBV12-3/TRBV12-4	TGTGCCAGCAGTTTCCAACCATTCTCACCCCTCCACTTT	CASSFQPFSPLHF
-	-	TRBJ2-1	TRBV7-2	TGTGCCAGCAGCTTAGCCTTTTATGAGCAGTTCTTC	CASSLAFYEQFF
few	TRBD2	TRBJ2-1	TRBV12-3/TRBV12-4	TGTGCCAGCATCCGGGGGCTAGCGGGGTACAATGAGCAGTTCTTC	CASIRGLAGYNEQFF
few	TRBD1	TRBJ2-2	TRBV9	TGTGCCAGCAGCGTCTGGACAGGGAACACCGGGGAGCTGTTTTTT	CASSVWTGNTGELFF
-	TRBD2	TRBJ2-2	TRBV12-3/TRBV12-4	TGTGCCAGCAGTCCCACTAGCGGGGGGGCGGTCGGGGAGCTGTTTTTT	CASSPTSGGAVGELFF
-	-	TRBJ1-2	TRBV6-5	TGTGCCAGCAGTTACTCGGGCGGTATCTGGGGCTACACCTTC	CASSYSGGIWGYTF
few	TRBD1	TRBJ1-2	TRBV6-5	TGTGCCAGCAGTTACTCCGGCGGACAGGGGAGTGTTGGTGGCTACACCTTC	CASSYSGGQGSVGGYTF
few	-	TRBJ1-1	TRBV2	TGTGCCAGCAGTGGTCGATCGGGTGATGGGGCTGAAGCTTTCTTT	CASSGRSGDGAEAFF
few	-	TRBJ1-4	TRBV4-3	TGCGCCAGCAGCCAAGAATGGACCGGACGTGAAAAACTGTTTTTT	CASSQEWTGREKLFF
few	-	TRBJ2-2	TRBV9	TGTGCCAGCAGCGTAACAGGAAACACCGGGGAGCTGTTTTTT	CASSVTGNTGELFF
-	-	TRBJ2-5	TRBV3-1	TGTGCCAGCAGCCAAGACAAGACCCAGTACTTC	CASSQDKTQYF
-	-	TRBJ1-1	TRBV12-3/TRBV12-4	TGTGCCAGCAGTTATCCCCAGGCGGGGGACACTGAAGCTTTCTTT	CASSYPQAGDTEAFF
many	TRBD1	TRBJ1-2	TRBV7-2	TGTGCCAGCAGCTTAGCGACAGGGTTTAACTATGGCTACACCTTC	CASSLATGFNYGYTF
few	-	TRBJ2-5	TRBV10-3	TGTGCCATCAGTGGGACTCAGGAAGGGACCCAGTACTTC	CAISGTQEGTQYF
-	TRBD1	TRBJ1-5	TRBV9	TGTGCCAGCAGCGTGGGGACAGATAATCAGCCCCAGCATTTT	CASSVGTDNQPQHF
-	-	TRBJ1-2	TRBV5-1	TGCGCCAGCAGCTTGGGAGTCCCAGCTTATGGCTACACCTTC	CASSLGVPAYGYTF
few	-	TRBJ1-1	TRBV11-2	TGTGCCAGCAGCTCCTTTCTGGGCACTGAAGCTTTCTTT	CASSSFLGTEAFF